This T cell receptor (beta chain) was observed in a study of T cell repertoires in cytomegalovirus infection. Study-wide points: CMV-specific TCR beta clonotypes restricted by HLA-C were the ones dominating the ex vivo response.

TCRdb re-derived calls from the reads in MiXCR, one entry per CDR3 protein. The repertoire includes about 180,000 distinct CDR3 sequences, 15% to 20% of them detected once, and under 30% sits in the top ten. Trimming took 4 bases from V and 6 from J, leaving 16 bases between them. This CDR3 has 14 residues. CDR1 is KGHSH and CDR2 is LQKENI in the germline V gene. Notes on this clonotype: Antigen unknown.

The sequence derives from a human donor in good health (CMV status not recorded). Some clones in this sample may be carry-over from other donors' samples. Sequences were obtained from CD8+ T cells from PBMCs. The chain uses TRBV18 and TRBJ2-7; D remains ambiguous. DNA of the CDR3: TGTGCCAGCTCACTGGAAGGCAGGTCGGGCGAGCAGTACTTC. Residues: CASSLEGRSGEQYF.